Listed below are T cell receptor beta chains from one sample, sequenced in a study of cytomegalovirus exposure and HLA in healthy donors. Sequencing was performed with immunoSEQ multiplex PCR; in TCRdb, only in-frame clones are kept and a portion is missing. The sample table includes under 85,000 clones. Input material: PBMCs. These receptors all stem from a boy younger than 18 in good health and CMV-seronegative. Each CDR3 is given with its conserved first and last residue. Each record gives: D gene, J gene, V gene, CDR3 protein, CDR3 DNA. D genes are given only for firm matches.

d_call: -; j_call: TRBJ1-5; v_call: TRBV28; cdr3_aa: CASSLVGVDQPQHF; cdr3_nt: TGTGCCAGCAGTTTGGTAGGGGTCGATCAGCCCCAGCATTTT
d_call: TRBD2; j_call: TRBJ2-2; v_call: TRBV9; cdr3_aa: CASSPFQGGPGELFF; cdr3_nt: TGTGCCAGCAGCCCTTTCCAGGGAGGGCCCGGGGAGCTGTTTTTT
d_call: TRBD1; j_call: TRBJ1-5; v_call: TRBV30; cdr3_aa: CAWAPGQARGQPQHF; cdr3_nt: TGTGCCTGGGCCCCAGGACAGGCGAGGGGTCAGCCCCAGCATTTT
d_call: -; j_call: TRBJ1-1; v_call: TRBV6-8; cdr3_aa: CASSYVREGNTEAFF; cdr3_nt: TGTGCCAGCAGTTACGTTAGGGAGGGGAACACTGAAGCTTTCTTT
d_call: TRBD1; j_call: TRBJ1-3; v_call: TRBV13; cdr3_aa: CASSLDRAAGNTIYF; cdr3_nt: TGTGCCAGCAGCTTGGACAGGGCGGCCGGAAACACCATATATTTT
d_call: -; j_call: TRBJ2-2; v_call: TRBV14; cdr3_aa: CASSHRTTGELFF; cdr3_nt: TGTGCCAGCAGCCACAGGACAACCGGGGAGCTGTTTTTT
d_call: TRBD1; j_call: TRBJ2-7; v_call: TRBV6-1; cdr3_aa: CASSPDRGPYEQYF; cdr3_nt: TGTGCCAGCAGTCCGGACAGGGGGCCCTACGAGCAGTACTTC
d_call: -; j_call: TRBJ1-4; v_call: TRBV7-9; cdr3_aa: CASSSLTGPNEKLFF; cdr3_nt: TGTGCCAGCAGCTCCCTCACAGGACCAAATGAAAAACTGTTTTTT
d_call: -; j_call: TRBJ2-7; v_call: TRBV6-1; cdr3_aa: CASSPRTPAPGEQYF; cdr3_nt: TGTGCCAGCAGCCCTCGGACACCCGCACCGGGTGAGCAGTACTTC
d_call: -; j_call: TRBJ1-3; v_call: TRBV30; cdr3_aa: CAWSLIVGNTIYF; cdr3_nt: TGTGCCTGGAGCCTTATAGTCGGAAACACCATATATTTT
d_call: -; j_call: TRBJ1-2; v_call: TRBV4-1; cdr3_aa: CASRGPRSNYGYTF; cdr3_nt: TGCGCCAGCAGGGGGCCCCGGAGTAACTATGGCTACACCTTC
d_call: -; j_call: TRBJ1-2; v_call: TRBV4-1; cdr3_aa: CASSQVGGGYGYTF; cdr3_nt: TGCGCCAGCAGCCAAGTCGGGGGTGGGTATGGCTACACCTTC
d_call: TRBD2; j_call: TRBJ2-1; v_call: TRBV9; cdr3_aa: CASSDRPGTSGIIDEQFF; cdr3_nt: TGTGCCAGCAGCGACCGCCCAGGGACTAGCGGGATCATCGATGAGCAGTTCTTC
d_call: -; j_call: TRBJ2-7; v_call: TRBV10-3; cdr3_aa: CAISYSTGSTYEQYF; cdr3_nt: TGTGCCATCTCATATTCGACAGGATCCACCTACGAGCAGTACTTC
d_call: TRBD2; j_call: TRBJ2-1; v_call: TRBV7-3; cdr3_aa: CASSLSTSGRGEQFF; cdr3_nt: TGTGCCAGCAGCTTAAGCACTAGCGGGAGAGGCGAGCAGTTCTTC
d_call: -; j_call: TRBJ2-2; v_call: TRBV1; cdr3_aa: CTSSQSGGTGELFF; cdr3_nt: TGCACCAGCAGCCAAAGCGGGGGCACCGGGGAGCTGTTTTTT
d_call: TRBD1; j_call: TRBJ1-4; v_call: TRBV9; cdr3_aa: CASSLTTGSGEKLFF; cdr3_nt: TGTGCCAGCAGCCTTACGACAGGGAGTGGGGAAAAACTGTTTTTT
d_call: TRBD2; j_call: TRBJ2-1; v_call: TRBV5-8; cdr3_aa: CASSTWASGTSYNEQFF; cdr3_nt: TGTGCCAGCAGCACGTGGGCTAGCGGGACCTCCTACAATGAGCAGTTCTTC
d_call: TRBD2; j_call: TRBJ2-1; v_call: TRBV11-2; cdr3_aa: CASSLEMGLPYNEQFF; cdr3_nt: TGTGCCAGCAGCTTGGAAATGGGACTACCCTACAATGAGCAGTTCTTC
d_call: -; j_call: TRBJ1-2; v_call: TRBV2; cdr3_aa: CASSEDSRAVYGYTF; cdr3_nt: TGTGCCAGCAGTGAGGACAGCAGAGCAGTCTATGGCTACACCTTC
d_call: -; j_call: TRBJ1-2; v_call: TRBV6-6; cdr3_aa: CASTYGEAPGGYTF; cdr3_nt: TGTGCCAGCACCTACGGGGAGGCTCCGGGGGGCTACACCTTC
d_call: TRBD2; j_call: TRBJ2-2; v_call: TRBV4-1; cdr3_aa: CASSQDREGWATNTGELFF; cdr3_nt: TGCGCCAGCAGCCAAGATAGGGAGGGTTGGGCTACGAACACCGGGGAGCTGTTTTTT
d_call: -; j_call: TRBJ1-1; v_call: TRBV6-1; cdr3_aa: CASLPGLLNTEAFF; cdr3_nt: TGTGCCAGCCTACCAGGGTTGCTGAACACTGAAGCTTTCTTT
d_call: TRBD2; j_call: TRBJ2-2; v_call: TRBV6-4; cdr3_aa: CASRGLAGGKTGELFF; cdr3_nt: TGTGCCAGCAGAGGACTAGCGGGGGGTAAAACCGGGGAGCTGTTTTTT
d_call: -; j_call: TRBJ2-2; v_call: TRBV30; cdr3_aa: CAWRRGLNTGELFF; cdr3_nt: TGTGCCTGGAGACGGGGTCTGAACACCGGGGAGCTGTTTTTT
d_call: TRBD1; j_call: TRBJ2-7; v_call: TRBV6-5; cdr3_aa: CASQEWTGLAYEQYF; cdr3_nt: TGTGCCAGCCAAGAGTGGACAGGGCTGGCCTACGAGCAGTACTTC
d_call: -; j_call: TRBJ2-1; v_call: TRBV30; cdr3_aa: CAWGADNEQFF; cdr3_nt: TGTGCCTGGGGAGCGGACAATGAGCAGTTCTTC
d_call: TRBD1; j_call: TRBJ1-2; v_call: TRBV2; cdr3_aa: CASSHRDRGSNGYTF; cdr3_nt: TGTGCCAGCAGTCACCGGGACAGGGGCAGCAATGGCTACACCTTC
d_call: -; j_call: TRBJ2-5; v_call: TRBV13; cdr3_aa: CASSLAGPNRETQYF; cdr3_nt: TGTGCCAGCAGCTTGGCGGGCCCGAATCGGGAGACCCAGTACTTC
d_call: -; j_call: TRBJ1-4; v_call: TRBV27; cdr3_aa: CASSLGSITNEKLFF; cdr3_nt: TGTGCCAGCAGTTTAGGTAGCATAACTAATGAAAAACTGTTTTTT
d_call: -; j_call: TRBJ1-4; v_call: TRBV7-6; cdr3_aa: CASSSKPKAGLGTNEKLFF; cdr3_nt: TGTGCCAGCAGCTCCAAACCCAAGGCAGGGCTGGGGACTAATGAAAAACTGTTTTTT
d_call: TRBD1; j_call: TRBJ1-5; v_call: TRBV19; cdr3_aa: CASSAGQGGAGQPQHF; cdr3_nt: TGTGCCAGTAGTGCGGGACAGGGGGGGGCGGGTCAGCCCCAGCATTTT
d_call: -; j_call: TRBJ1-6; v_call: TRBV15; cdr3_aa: CATFDSSYNSPLHF; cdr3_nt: TGTGCCACTTTCGATAGCTCCTATAATTCACCCCTCCACTTT
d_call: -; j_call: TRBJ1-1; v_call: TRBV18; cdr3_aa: CASSPGPGNTEAFF; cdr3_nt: TGTGCCAGCTCACCGGGCCCTGGGAACACTGAAGCTTTCTTT
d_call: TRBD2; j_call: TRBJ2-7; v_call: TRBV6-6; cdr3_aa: CASSYKTGGLYEQYF; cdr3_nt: TGTGCCAGCAGTTATAAGACGGGAGGGCTTTACGAGCAGTACTTC
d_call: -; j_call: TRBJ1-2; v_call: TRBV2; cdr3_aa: CASSEEAGTYGYTF; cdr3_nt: TGTGCCAGCAGTGAAGAGGCAGGCACCTATGGCTACACCTTC